Each of the 5 T cell receptor beta chains below was sequenced from the same sample in a study of blood T cells in healthy people across ages. The use of a sample-barcoded 5' primer and a J-beta primer mix characterized a second PCR of roughly 7 to 11 cycles. TCRdb re-called the 5' RACE reads with MiXCR, one entry per CDR3 protein. The table has approximately 810,000 distinct CDR3 sequences, roughly 26% seen once. Sequencing was performed on blood. The receptors come from a woman of 80 years or more in good health.

This clonotype has only a few counts. A much larger clone differs from this one at a single base, so this may be a read error. This chain joins TRBV7-2 and TRBJ2-4; D uncertain. The J call may be incorrect, as the DNA end agrees better with TRBJ2-7. Per the germline V gene, CDR1 is SGHTA and CDR2 is FQGNSA. This CDR3 has 13 residues. CDR3 in DNA: TGTGCCAGCAGCTTAGTGCTCCGTGCCGAGCAGTACTTC. Translated: CASSLVLRAEQYF.

This clonotype was seen a few times. V is TRBV4-3 and J is TRBJ1-1, with D uncertain. Per the germline V gene, CDR1 is LGHNA and CDR2 is YSLEER. V lost 0 bases, J lost 3 bases, and 11 bases lay in between. The length of the CDR3 is 15 residues. CDR3 residues: CASSQDPGPDTEAFF. Written as DNA, the CDR3 is TGCGCCAGCAGCCAAGATCCGGGTCCTGACACTGAAGCTTTCTTT.

At least ten counts were recorded for this clonotype. The chain links TRBV6-5 to TRBJ2-1; 9 positions agree with TRBD1. Losses at the gene ends were 6 bases for V and 4 bases for J; bases not matched to a gene: 4. The CDR3 totals 14 residues. CDR1 MNHEY and CDR2 SVGAGI come from the germline V gene. The CDR3 loop reads CASSRDRVYNEQFF. The CDR3 coding sequence is TGTGCCAGCAGCCGGGACAGGGTTTACAATGAGCAGTTCTTC.

This clonotype was seen at least ten times. The rearrangement uses TRBV7-9 and TRBJ2-1; 7 bases align to TRBD2. This CDR3 contains 17 residues. Trimming removed 2 bases from V and 2 bases from J; junction bases left unmatched: 9. Germline V CDR1 and CDR2: SEHNR, FQNEAQ (reference sequence). CDR3 residues: CASSLSAIREAYNEQFF. The CDR3 nucleotides read TGTGCCAGCAGCTTATCTGCCATCCGGGAGGCCTACAATGAGCAGTTCTTC.

The chain recombines TRBV6-2 or TRBV6-3 with TRBJ1-1, with D uncertain. With 6 bases removed from V and 5 bases from J, the gap between germline ends came to 16 bases. Germline V gene lookup returns CDR1 MNHEY and CDR2 SVGEGT. The CDR3 totals 14 residues. The CDR3 spells CASSPGGMRTEAFF. DNA for the CDR3: TGTGCCAGCAGCCCCGGAGGTATGAGGACTGAAGCTTTCTTT.